This TCR beta chain was recovered during a study of T cell changes during pregnancy in multiple sclerosis. After removal of 0 bases from V and 11 bases from J, the junction contained 10 bases not matched to a gene. CDR3 length: 14 residues. Germline V gene lookup returns CDR1 SGHDT and CDR2 YYEEEE. Sequencing used immunoSEQ multiplex PCR; TCRdb keeps in-frame clones, though not all of them. The sample has 75,000 to 100,000 clones; roughly 91% are singletons. Sequencing was performed on peripheral blood, taken after pregnancy. This TCR derives from a female donor in good health, enrolled as a control in a pregnancy study. The chain couples TRBV5-6 to TRBJ1-1, with TRBD1 matching over 7 bases. CDR3 region: CASSLEAGGVVAFF. CDR3 nucleotides: TGTGCCAGCAGCTTGGAGGCAGGGGGAGTAGTGGCTTTCTTT.